This TCR beta chain was captured by sequencing in a study of blood T cells in healthy people across ages. The CDR3 is 14 residues long. With 0 bases removed from V and 3 bases from J, the gap between germline ends came to 6 bases. Germline CDR1 and CDR2: SGHKS and YYEKEE (reference sequence). About this clonotype itself: Antigen: not known.

The study isolated at least 6.5 million PBMCs from each sample. Broader study findings: Higher diversity, along with more naive CD4+ cells, distinguished long-lived donors from aged donors.

With a J-beta primer mix and a sample-barcoded 5' primer, a second PCR ran roughly 7 to 11 cycles. TCRdb passed the 5' RACE reads through MiXCR, listing each CDR3 protein once. This sample has around 1,000,000 distinct CDR3 sequences, with about two fifths found just once. The sequenced sample was blood. The genes are TRBV5-5 and TRBJ1-4; D is uncertain. This TCR came from a young man in good health. The chain's CDR3 is CASSLEAANEKLFF. CDR3 nucleotides: TGTGCCAGCAGCTTGGAGGCAGCTAATGAAAAACTGTTTTTT.